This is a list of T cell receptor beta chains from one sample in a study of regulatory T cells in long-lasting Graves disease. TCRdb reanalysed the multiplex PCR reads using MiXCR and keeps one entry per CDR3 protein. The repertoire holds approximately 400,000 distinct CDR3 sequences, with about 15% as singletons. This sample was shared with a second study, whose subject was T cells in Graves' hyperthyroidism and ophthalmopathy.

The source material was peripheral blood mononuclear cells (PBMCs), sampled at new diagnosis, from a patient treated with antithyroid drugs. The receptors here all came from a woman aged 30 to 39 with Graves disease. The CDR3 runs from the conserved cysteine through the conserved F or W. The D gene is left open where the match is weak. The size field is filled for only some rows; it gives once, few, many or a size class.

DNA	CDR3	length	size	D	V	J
TGTGCCTGGGAAGCGAACTGCAATGAGCAGTTCTTC	CAWEANCNEQFF	12	-	-	TRBV30	TRBJ2-1
TGCAGCGAATTCAGGGGAGAGACCCAGTACTTC	CSEFRGETQYF	11	-	-	TRBV29-1	TRBJ2-5
TGTGCCAGCAGCACCGGACAGGGTAGAGATACGCAGTATTTT	CASSTGQGRDTQYF	14	many	TRBD1	TRBV13	TRBJ2-3
TGTGCCAGCAGCCTACTGAAGGGACTAGCGGCAAGAGATGAGCAGTTCTTC	CASSLLKGLAARDEQFF	17	many	TRBD2	TRBV11-1	TRBJ2-1
TGTGCCAGCAGCTTCCGACAGGACTACGAGCAGTACTTC	CASSFRQDYEQYF	13	many	-	TRBV11-2	TRBJ2-7
TGTGCCAGCAGGACCCCCCGGGGCACAGATACGCAGTATTTT	CASRTPRGTDTQYF	14	many	-	TRBV7-9	TRBJ2-3
TGTGCCAGCAGTTACCGGGACCGCTACTCTGGAAACACCATATATTTT	CASSYRDRYSGNTIYF	16	many	-	TRBV6-2/TRBV6-3	TRBJ1-3
TGTGCCAGCAGCCAAGACAGGGCTAATCAGCCCCAGCATTTT	CASSQDRANQPQHF	14	many	TRBD1	TRBV27	TRBJ1-5
TGCGCCAGCAGCTTGGGAGAGGTAGCGTACACTGAAGCTTTCTTT	CASSLGEVAYTEAFF	15	few	-	TRBV5-1	TRBJ1-1
TGTGCCAGCAGGAGGGGACCAACCTACGAGCAGTACTTC	CASRRGPTYEQYF	13	-	-	TRBV25-1	TRBJ2-7
TGTGCCAGCAGTGAAGAAGGGCGGGTGAACACTGAAGCTTTCTTT	CASSEEGRVNTEAFF	15	many	-	TRBV2	TRBJ1-1
TGTGCCAGCAGTTCCATGGGGGACTACCACAATGAGCAGTTCTTC	CASSSMGDYHNEQFF	15	many	TRBD2	TRBV28	TRBJ2-1
TGTGCCAGCAGCTTACCAGGGACTAGCGGGAATCGGAACATTCAGTACTTC	CASSLPGTSGNRNIQYF	17	many	TRBD2	TRBV7-2	TRBJ2-4
TGTGCCAGCAGACGATATGGCCCGATAGCGGGAGGATCCTACGAGCAGTACTTC	CASRRYGPIAGGSYEQYF	18	many	TRBD2	TRBV11-2	TRBJ2-7
TGTGCCAGCAGCTTATGGGGGAGGACTAGCGGATTGATCCCCCAAGAGACCCAGTTCTTC	CASSLWGRTSGLIPQETQFF	20	-	TRBD2	TRBV6-1	TRBJ2-1
TGTGCCAGCAGTTTTGGGGAGGTCGGGGAGCTGTTTTTT	CASSFGEVGELFF	13	few	-	TRBV27	TRBJ2-2
TGTGCCTGGTCTACAGGGGGCTACGAGCAGTACTTC	CAWSTGGYEQYF	12	many	TRBD1	TRBV30	TRBJ2-7